A single sample gave rise to the 10 T cell receptor beta chains below, sequenced in a study of patients and donors after allogeneic stem cell transplantation. TCRdb re-called the RT-PCR reads with MiXCR, one entry per CDR3 protein. The profile shows about 960,000 distinct CDR3 sequences, more than 15% of them singletons. Sequenced: blood, either unsorted or a sorted T cell fraction (not recorded which). The receptors here all came from a human donor who was either an allogeneic HSCT recipient or a stem cell or donor lymphocyte infusion donor (not recorded which). It is not recorded whose cells these are; they may come from a transplant donor.

This clonotype was found a few times. The rearrangement links TRBV4-1 to TRBJ2-1; D is undetermined. This CDR3 is built from 17 residues. Germline lookup yields CDR1 MGHRA and CDR2 YSYEKL. V lost 0 bases, J lost 1 base, and 13 bases lay in between. As DNA, the CDR3 is TGCGCCAGCAGCCAAGACGGCGGAAGTAAATCCTACAATGAGCAGTTCTTC. It specifies CASSQDGGSKSYNEQFF.

This clonotype was picked up a small number of times. The J gene is TRBJ2-3, the V gene TRBV4-2; TRBD2 aligns across 8 bases. CDR1 is LGHNA, CDR2 YNFKEQ, per germline. The length of the CDR3 is 18 residues. With 2 bases clipped from V and 0 bases from J, the junction kept 10 bases outside the gene matches. CDR3 sequence: CASSQNPSAGASTDTQYF. CDR3 coding DNA: TGTGCCAGCAGCCAAAATCCCTCAGCGGGGGCAAGCACAGATACGCAGTATTTT.

This clonotype was detected many times. This chain connects TRBV12-3 or TRBV12-4 to TRBJ1-5; 9 bases line up with TRBD1. The V and J ends lost 5 bases and 2 bases, in that order; junction bases with no gene match: 7. This CDR3 region has 16 residues. The CDR3 sequence: CASSPGQGNGNQPQHF. The CDR3 DNA reads as TGTGCCAGCAGTCCCGGACAGGGGAATGGCAATCAGCCCCAGCATTTT.

This chain joins TRBV20-1 and TRBJ2-7; 11 bases match TRBD2. V gave up 6 bases and J gave up 1 base; unmatched junction bases: 8. In germline, CDR1 is DFQATT, CDR2 SNEGSKA (reference sequence). This CDR3 contains 15 residues. The CDR3: CSAPASGGLSYEQYF. Here the CDR3 DNA reads TGCAGTGCACCTGCTAGCGGGGGGCTATCCTACGAGCAGTACTTC.

This clonotype was observed many times. V and J are TRBV20-1 and TRBJ2-1; 7 nucleotides line up with TRBD1. The CDR3 totals 14 residues. Germline CDR1 and CDR2: DFQATT and SNEGSKA (reference sequence). V shed 1 base and J 5 bases; nucleotides not matched to a gene: 5. CDR3 amino acids: CSARGARGHNEQFF. The CDR3 nucleotides read TGCAGTGCTAGAGGTGCAAGGGGGCACAATGAGCAGTTCTTC.

This clonotype was picked up many times. The chain uses TRBV12-3 or TRBV12-4 and TRBJ1-1; the D is unclear. Trimming took 4 bases from V and 6 from J, leaving 12 bases between them. The CDR3 is 13 residues long. The CDR3 sequence: CASSYMTAAEAFF. Written as DNA, the CDR3 is TGTGCCAGCAGTTACATGACCGCGGCTGAAGCTTTCTTT.

In this sample, this clonotype turned up a few times. The V gene is TRBV3-1, the J gene TRBJ2-5, with D unresolved. Trimming shortened V by 4 bases and J by 3 bases, and 12 bases separated the two germline ends. Germline values: CDR1 LGHDT, CDR2 YNNKEL (reference sequence). This CDR3 has 14 residues. The CDR3 DNA reads as TGTGCCAGCAGCCCCCCCCGGCAGGAAGAGACCCAGTACTTC. It translates to CASSPPRQEETQYF.

This clonotype was picked up a small number of times. The CDR3, as DNA: TGCAGTGCTTTGACCGGGACAGGGGAATATGCCGGGGAGCTGTTTTTT. Translating it yields CSALTGTGEYAGELFF. J is TRBJ2-2 and V is TRBV20-1, with 10 bases identical to TRBD1. CDR1 is DFQATT, CDR2 SNEGSKA, per germline (reference sequence). The V and J ends lost 5 bases and 6 bases, in that order; junction bases with no gene match: 12. The CDR3 totals 16 residues.

V is TRBV12-3 or TRBV12-4 and J is TRBJ1-2, with D tentatively TRBD1 (6 bases). Trimming stripped 7 bases from V and 7 bases from J, with 19 bases between. CDR3 length: 14 residues. The CDR3: CASTYRVGLTGYTF. The CDR3 DNA reads TGTGCCAGCACCTACAGGGTAGGCCTTACTGGCTACACCTTC.

A note on this clonotype: One end of the junction does not line up with germline, which may come from a read error. V and J are TRBV7-7 and TRBJ2-2, with 10 positions matching TRBD1. The V gene's germline CDR1 is SSHAT and CDR2 FNYEAQ (reference sequence). The CDR3 runs to 16 residues. CDR3 DNA: TGTGCTAGCAGCTTAAGAGGGACAGGGGAATCCGGGGAGCTGTTTTTT. It translates to CASSLRGTGESGELFF.